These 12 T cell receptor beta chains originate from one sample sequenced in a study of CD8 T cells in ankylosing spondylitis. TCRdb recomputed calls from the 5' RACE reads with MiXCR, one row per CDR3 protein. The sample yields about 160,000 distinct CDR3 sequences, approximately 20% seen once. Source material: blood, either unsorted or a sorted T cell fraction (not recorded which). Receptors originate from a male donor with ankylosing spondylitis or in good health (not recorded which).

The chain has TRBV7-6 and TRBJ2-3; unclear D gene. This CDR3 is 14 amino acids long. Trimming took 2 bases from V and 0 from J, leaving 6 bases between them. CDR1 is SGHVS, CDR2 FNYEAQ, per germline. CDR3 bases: TGTGCCAGCAGCTTAATATCTAGCACAGATACGCAGTATTTT. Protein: CASSLISSTDTQYF.

This chain's CDR3 is CASNPRYGNQPQHF. The DNA for the CDR3 is TGTGCCAGCAACCCGAGGTATGGCAATCAGCCCCAGCATTTT. This chain links TRBV27 with TRBJ1-5, with unresolved D. V gave up 7 bases and J gave up 2 bases, with 12 bases separating them. Germline assignment: CDR1 MNHEY and CDR2 SMNVEV (reference sequence). CDR3 length equals 14 residues.

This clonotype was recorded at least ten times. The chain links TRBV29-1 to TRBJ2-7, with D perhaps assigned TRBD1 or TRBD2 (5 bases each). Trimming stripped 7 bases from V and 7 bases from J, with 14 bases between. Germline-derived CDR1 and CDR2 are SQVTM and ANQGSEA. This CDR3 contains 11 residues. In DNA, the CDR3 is TGCAGCGGACAAGAGTGGGGGGAGCAGTACTTC. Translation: CSGQEWGEQYF.

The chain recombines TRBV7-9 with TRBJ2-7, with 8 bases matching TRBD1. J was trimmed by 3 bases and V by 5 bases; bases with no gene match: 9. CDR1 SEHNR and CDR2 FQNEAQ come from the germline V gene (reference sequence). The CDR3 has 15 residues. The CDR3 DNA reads TGTGCCAGCAGCGGGCAGCTGGGGACAGGCTACGAGCAGTACTTC. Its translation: CASSGQLGTGYEQYF.

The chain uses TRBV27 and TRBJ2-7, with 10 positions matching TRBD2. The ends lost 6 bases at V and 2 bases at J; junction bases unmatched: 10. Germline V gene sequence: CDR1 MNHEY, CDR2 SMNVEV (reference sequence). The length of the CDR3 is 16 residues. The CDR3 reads CASSARRGLATYEQYF. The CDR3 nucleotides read TGTGCCAGCAGCGCCCGCAGGGGACTAGCGACCTACGAGCAGTACTTC.

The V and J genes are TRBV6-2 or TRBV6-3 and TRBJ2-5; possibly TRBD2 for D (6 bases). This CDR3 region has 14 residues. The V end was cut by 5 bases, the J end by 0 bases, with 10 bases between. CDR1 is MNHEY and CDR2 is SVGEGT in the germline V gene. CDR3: CASSPRGNQETQYF. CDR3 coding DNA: TGTGCCAGCAGTCCACGGGGGAACCAAGAGACCCAGTACTTC.

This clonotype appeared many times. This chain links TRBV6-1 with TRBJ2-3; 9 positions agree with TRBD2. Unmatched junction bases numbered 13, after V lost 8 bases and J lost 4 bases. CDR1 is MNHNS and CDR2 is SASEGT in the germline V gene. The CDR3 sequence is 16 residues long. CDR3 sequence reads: CASSASGLADADTQYF. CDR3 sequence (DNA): TGTGCCAGCTCCGCTTCGGGACTAGCAGACGCAGATACGCAGTATTTT.

The CDR3 sequence is CSAYGGVGTGELFF. DNA for the CDR3: TGCAGTGCTTACGGGGGAGTGGGGACCGGGGAGCTGTTTTTT. This rearrangement joins TRBV20-1 to TRBJ2-2; perhaps TRBD2 as D (6 bases). CDR1 is DFQATT, CDR2 SNEGSKA, per germline (reference sequence). This CDR3 spans 14 amino acids. V was shortened by 5 bases and J by 5 bases, with 15 bases between the two germline ends.

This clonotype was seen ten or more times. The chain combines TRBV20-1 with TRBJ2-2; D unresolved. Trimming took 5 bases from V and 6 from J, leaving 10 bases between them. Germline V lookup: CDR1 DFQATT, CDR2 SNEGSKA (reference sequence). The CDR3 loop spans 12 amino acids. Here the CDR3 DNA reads TGCAGTGCTTCTGCATCGGCCGGGGAGCTGTTTTTT. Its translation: CSASASAGELFF.

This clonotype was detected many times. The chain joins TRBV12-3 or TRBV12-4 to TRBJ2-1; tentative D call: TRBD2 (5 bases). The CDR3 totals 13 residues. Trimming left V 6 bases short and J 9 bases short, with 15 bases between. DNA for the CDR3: TGTGCCAGCAGCCTAGCTCTAGCTACTGAGCAGTTCTTC. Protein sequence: CASSLALATEQFF.

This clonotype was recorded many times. CDR3 nucleotide sequence: TGCGCCAGCAGCTTTAACGGACAGGGGGCGGCGAACGCTTTCTTT. This sequence encodes CASSFNGQGAANAFF. The genes are TRBV5-1 and TRBJ1-1; TRBD1 aligns across 11 bases. V trimming: 2 bases; J trimming: 11 bases; junction bases outside the gene matches: 11. Germline V CDR1 and CDR2: SGHRS, YFSETQ. This CDR3 contains 15 residues.

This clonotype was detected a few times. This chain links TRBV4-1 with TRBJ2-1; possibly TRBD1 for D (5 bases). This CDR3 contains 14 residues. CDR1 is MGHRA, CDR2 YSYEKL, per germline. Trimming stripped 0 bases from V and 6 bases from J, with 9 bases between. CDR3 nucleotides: TGCGCCAGCAGCCAAGACCATGGGGCCAATGAGCAGTTCTTC. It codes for CASSQDHGANEQFF.